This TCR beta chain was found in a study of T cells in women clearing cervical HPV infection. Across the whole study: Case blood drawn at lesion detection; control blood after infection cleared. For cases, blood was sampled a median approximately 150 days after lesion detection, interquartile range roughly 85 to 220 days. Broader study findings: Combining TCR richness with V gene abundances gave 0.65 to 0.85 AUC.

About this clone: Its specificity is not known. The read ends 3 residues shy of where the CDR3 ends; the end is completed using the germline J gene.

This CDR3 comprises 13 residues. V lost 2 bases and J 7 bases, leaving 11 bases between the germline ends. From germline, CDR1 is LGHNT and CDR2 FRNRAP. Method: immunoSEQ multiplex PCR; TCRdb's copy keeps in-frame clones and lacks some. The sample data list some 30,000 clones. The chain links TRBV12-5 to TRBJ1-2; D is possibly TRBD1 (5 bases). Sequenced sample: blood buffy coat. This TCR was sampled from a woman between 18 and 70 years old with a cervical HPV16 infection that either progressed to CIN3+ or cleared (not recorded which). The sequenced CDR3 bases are TGTGCTAGTGGTTTGTTTACGACAGCTGGC. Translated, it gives CASGLFTTAG. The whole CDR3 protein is CASGLFTTAGYTF.